The 8 T cell receptor beta chains listed next were all sequenced from one sample in a study of T cells in Graves' hyperthyroidism and ophthalmopathy. Amplified TCR beta CDR3 regions derived from RNA transcripts. The TCR CDR3 was amplified in a first-round RT-PCR using the HTBI primer set. TCRdb ran MiXCR on the multiplex PCR reads and lists one entry per CDR3 protein. This sample has fewer than 650,000 distinct CDR3 sequences, with 14% found just once. Sequenced material: blood. The receptors here all came from a woman in her late teens or twenties with Graves' ophthalmopathy.

The chain is built from TRBV20-1 and TRBJ2-1, with 7 bases fitting TRBD2. Germline CDR1 DFQATT, CDR2 SNEGSKA (reference sequence). V trimming: 5 bases; J trimming: 0 bases; junction bases outside the gene matches: 10. CDR3 length equals 16 residues. Here the CDR3 reads CSAGRGSRNSYNEQFF. As DNA, the CDR3 is TGCAGTGCTGGACGCGGGAGTAGGAACTCCTACAATGAGCAGTTCTTC.

The gene calls are TRBV14 and TRBJ2-7; 7 bases map to TRBD2. CDR1 and CDR2 (germline): SGHDN, FVKESK. CDR3 size: 15 residues. Trimming removed 1 base from V and 5 bases from J; junction bases left unmatched: 8. CDR3 sequence: CASSQGRGRANEQYF. The CDR3 DNA reads as TGTGCCAGCAGCCAAGGTCGGGGGAGGGCCAACGAGCAGTACTTC. The entire variable domain, with the rest obtained from reference TRBV14 and TRBJ2-7, is as follows: EAGVTQFPSHSVIEKGQTVTLRCDPISGHDNLYWYRRVMGKEIKFLLHFVKESKQDESGMPNNRFLAERTGGTYSTLKVQPAELEDSGVYFCASSQGRGRANEQYFGPGTRLTVT.

The rearrangement uses TRBV7-9 and TRBJ1-4, with 9 bases aligning to TRBD1. The CDR3 runs to 15 residues. Germline CDR1 SEHNR, CDR2 FQNEAQ (reference sequence). The ends lost 1 base at V and 8 bases at J; junction bases unmatched: 5. Here the CDR3 reads CASSLVGQGGEKLFF. The CDR3 DNA is TGTGCCAGCAGCTTAGTGGGACAGGGTGGGGAAAAACTGTTTTTT.

A remark on this clonotype: This sequence may be a read error, since a much larger clone differs from it by one base. The chain employs TRBV30 and TRBJ1-1; tentatively, D is TRBD1 (5 bases). V dropped 0 bases and J dropped 1 base, with 6 bases sitting between them. The CDR3 spans 13 residues. In germline, CDR1 is GTSNPN, CDR2 SVGIG (reference sequence). CDR3 sequence (DNA): TGTGCCTGGAGTGTCAGGGCGAACACTGAAGCTTTCTTT. This gives the protein CAWSVRANTEAFF.

The CDR3 loop reads CATGTDADTQYF. The CDR3 DNA is TGTGCCACCGGGACAGACGCAGATACGCAGTATTTT. This chain uses TRBV10-3 with TRBJ2-3, with 7 bases matching TRBD1. V trimming: 10 bases; J trimming: 4 bases; junction bases outside the gene matches: 5. Germline V gives CDR1 ENHRY, CDR2 SYGVKD. The CDR3 consists of 12 residues.

This clonotype has a count of ten or more. The chain has TRBV18 and TRBJ2-3; the D is unclear. Germline CDR1 reads KGHSH; CDR2 reads LQKENI. V lost 1 base, J lost 4 bases, and 12 bases lay in between. CDR3 size: 15 residues. CDR3 in amino acids: CASSPRESRPDTQYF. CDR3 DNA: TGTGCCAGCTCACCACGAGAAAGCAGGCCAGATACGCAGTATTTT.

This clonotype was seen at least ten times. The gene calls are TRBV20-1 and TRBJ2-5; D unclear. This CDR3 has 12 residues. V shed 3 bases and J shed 2 bases, with 7 bases lying between them. CDR1 is DFQATT, CDR2 SNEGSKA, per germline (reference sequence). The DNA for the CDR3 is TGCAGTGCTAGCTCGCGACAAGAGACCCAGTACTTC. It specifies CSASSRQETQYF.

This clonotype was recorded at least ten times. This chain joins TRBV27 and TRBJ1-3; TRBD1 agrees at 10 bases. Trimming cost V 5 bases and J 4 bases; bases outside gene matches: 5. The CDR3 contains 15 residues. The germline gives CDR1 MNHEY, CDR2 SMNVEV (reference sequence). The DNA of the CDR3 is TGTGCCAGCAGTCTCCAGGGACAGGGGGGAAACACCATATATTTT. Its translation is CASSLQGQGGNTIYF.